This T cell receptor beta chain was observed in a study of T-cell memory formation after mild COVID-19. Per the germline V gene, CDR1 is SGHTA and CDR2 is FQGNSA. There are 15 residues in the CDR3. Trimming removed 5 bases from V and 4 bases from J; junction bases left unmatched: 4. Notes on the study in general: The finding that pre-infection memory included some responding clones suggested that cross-reactive memory joined. Clones shrinking between day 15 and 85 showed a balanced CD4/CD8 split, and those that grew later tilted toward CD4+. Shrinking CD4+ clones resided mostly in CM and EM, and CD8+ ones in EMRA.

The sample holds many counts of this clonotype. The antigen remains undetermined. TCRdb processed the 5' RACE reads anew with MiXCR; each CDR3 protein has one entry. Of some 210,000 distinct CDR3 sequences listed, around 25% are singletons. Sequencing was performed on PBMCs or a T cell subset sorted from them (not recorded which). The rearrangement joins TRBV7-2 to TRBJ1-5; 11 bases align to TRBD1. This TCR derives from an adult woman who had mild COVID-19 (a few samples of this study predate the infection). Cell type and time point are not known. CDR3 coding DNA: TGTGCCAGCAGCCCCGGACAGGGGGCTAATCAGCCCCAGCATTTT. Translating gives CASSPGQGANQPQHF.